This T cell receptor beta chain was retrieved from a study of beta chain features in type 1 diabetes (dated by TCRdb to the late 2010s). Broadly, across the study: Patients and healthy donors did not differ in mean age, gender distribution, total cell number or subset yield. A total of 85 million to 140 million sorted cells were examined across all samples, and a strong correlation was observed between cell number per subset and RNA yield. In the study, TCRB repertoires of sorted circulating CD4+ T cell subsets from recently diagnosed type 1 diabetes patients were compared with those of matched healthy donors. Naive and central memory subsets were obtained from all 30 or so donors, but regulatory and stem cell-like memory subsets were isolated from only 8 patients and roughly 8 healthy donors.

This clone was seen a few times. Its antigen is still unknown. The sample holds no much larger clone one base away, and base qualities are not on file. What the research found in general, with its limitations: Naive, central memory and regulatory TCRB repertoires appeared more similar among patients than among healthy donors. Only small numbers of individuals were included in the HLA sub-analyses, which left unresolved whether HLA type had any influence on TCRB rearrangement. Fewer insertions and more nucleotide deletions at VDJ recombination sites were observed in patients with type 1 diabetes, implying thymic rearrangement abnormalities. Shorter templates might have been favored by PCR, but patient and control samples were amplified and corrected together, so both groups would have been affected equally by any skew. A moderate but significant shortening of TCRB CDR3 length was observed in type 1 diabetes patients in all four CD4+ subsets. Because cDNA was sequenced instead of genomic DNA, activated cells with high expression could be over-represented, although the groups did not differ in activation or CD3 levels.

The High Capacity cDNA Reverse Transcription Kit was used to reverse transcribe all of the isolated RNA, meaning that expressed TCRB transcripts were what got sequenced. Deep immunoSEQ sequencing was performed on naive, central memory and regulatory T cell samples, with an average of roughly 3.5 million total reads per sample. Sorted cells were lysed in RLT buffer and RNA was extracted with DNase-treated RNeasy Micro or Mini kits, depending on cell number. To prevent cross-contamination, each cell subset was processed individually, whereas patient and healthy donor samples were processed jointly. The immunoSEQ multiplex PCR was used to amplify TCRB sequences from cDNA, yielding 87-bp fragments that span the CDR3 region. Amplicons were sequenced on the Illumina HiSeq platform. In the authors' own workflow: Synthetic template baselines were used to correct PCR bias computationally, reads within Hamming distance 2 were collapsed, and singletons that could not be merged were discarded. Reads were aligned against IMGT so that V, D and J genes, CDR3 length and insertions or deletions at six rearrangement sites could be assigned. Within each subset, clonotype counts were normalized to sorted cell number, and only after that were true diversity and Gini coefficients computed with the tcR R package. Repertoire sharing was quantified using the overlap coefficient calculated on TCRB nucleotide sequences. Out-of-frame TCRB sequences from naive cells were analyzed to stand in for the pre-selection repertoire. TCRdb mirrors the immuneACCESS table, restricted to in-frame sequences. Some clones are absent from its copies; in checked studies, under half trace to an unresolved V gene, and the reason for the others is unknown. V and J calls and clone size are copied from that table; D and trimming were computed from the DNA. This sample comprises roughly 340,000 clones, around an eighth of them detected only once. The biggest ten clones account for 0.0095% to 0.012% of the sample.

Each donor gave one peripheral blood draw, averaging approximately 0.11 L, which was collected into heparinised tubes. A BD FACSAria II and a panel including CD45RO, CCR7, CD25, CD127, CD95 and CD27 were used to sort naive, central memory, regulatory and stem cell-like memory CD4+ T cells. Purity was above 95% for every sorted population. PBMCs were isolated right away by Lymphoprep density gradient centrifugation and were stained directly, without culture. So that batch effects would be minimized, each experiment stained and sorted samples in pairs, pairing one healthy donor with one patient. The CDR3 holds 15 amino acids from the cysteine to the phenylalanine. CDR3 DNA is the only sequence kept; it has 45 bases, read in frame from the first base. V and J are truncated by 2 bases and 0 bases respectively, leaving an intervening sequence of 8 bases. CDR1 and CDR2 were assigned from the germline V gene as SGHAT and FQNNGV.

Sequencing used naive CD4+ T cells from blood. Taken with the paper, the label for cell subset or site translates to: true naive CD4+ T cells. The rearrangement combines TRBV11-2 with TRBJ1-5, and perhaps TRBD1 as D gene, on 5 matching bases. The source of this sequence is a woman aged 18-35 years with type 1 diabetes. CDR3 reads: CASSLRTSSNQPQHF. The nucleotide sequence reads as follows: TGTGCCAGCAGCTTAAGGACATCTAGCAATCAGCCCCAGCATTTT.